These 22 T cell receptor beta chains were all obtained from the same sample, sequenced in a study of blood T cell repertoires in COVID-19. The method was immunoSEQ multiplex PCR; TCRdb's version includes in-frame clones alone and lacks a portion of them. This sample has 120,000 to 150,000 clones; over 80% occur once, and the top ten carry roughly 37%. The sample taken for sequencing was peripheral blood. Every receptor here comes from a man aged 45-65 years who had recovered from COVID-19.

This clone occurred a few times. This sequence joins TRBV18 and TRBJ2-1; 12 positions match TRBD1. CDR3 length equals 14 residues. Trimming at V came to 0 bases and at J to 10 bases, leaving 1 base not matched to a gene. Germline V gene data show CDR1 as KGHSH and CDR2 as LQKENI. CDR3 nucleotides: TGTGCCAGCTCACCACCGGGGACAGGGGGCGAGCAGTTCTTC. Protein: CASSPPGTGGEQFF. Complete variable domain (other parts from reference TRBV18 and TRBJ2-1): NAGVMQNPRHLVRRRGQEARLRCSPMKGHSHVYWYRQLPEEGLKFMVYLQKENIIDESGMPKERFSAEFPKEGPSILRIQQVVRGDSAAYFCASSPPGTGGEQFFGPGTRLTVL.

The CDR3 DNA follows: TGTGCCAGCTCACCGACAGGGCGTCAGGGGAACGAGCAGTACTTC. Its translation: CASSPTGRQGNEQYF. The chain is built from TRBV18 and TRBJ2-7, with TRBD1 identical over 7 bases. The CDR3 covers 15 residues. Germline V gives CDR1 KGHSH, CDR2 LQKENI. The ends lost 3 bases at V and 5 bases at J; junction bases unmatched: 10.

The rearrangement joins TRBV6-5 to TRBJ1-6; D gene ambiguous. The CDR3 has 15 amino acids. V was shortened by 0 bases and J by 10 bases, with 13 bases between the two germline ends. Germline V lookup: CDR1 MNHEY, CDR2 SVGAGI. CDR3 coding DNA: TGTGCCAGCAGTTACTCGAGGTTGGAGGTCTCACCCCTCCACTTT. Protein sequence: CASSYSRLEVSPLHF.

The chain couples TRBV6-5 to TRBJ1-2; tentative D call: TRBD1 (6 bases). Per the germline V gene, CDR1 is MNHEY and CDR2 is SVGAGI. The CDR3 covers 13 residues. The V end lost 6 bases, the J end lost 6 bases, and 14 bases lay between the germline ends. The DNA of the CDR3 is TGTGCCAGCAGCGTGGACAGACCGGATGGCTACACCTTC. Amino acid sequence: CASSVDRPDGYTF.

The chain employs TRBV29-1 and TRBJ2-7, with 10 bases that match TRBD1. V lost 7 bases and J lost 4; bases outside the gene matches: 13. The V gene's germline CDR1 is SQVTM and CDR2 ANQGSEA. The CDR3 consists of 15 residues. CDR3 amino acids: CSAASADRGLYEQYF. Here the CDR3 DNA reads TGCAGCGCAGCCTCGGCAGACAGGGGGCTATACGAGCAGTACTTC.

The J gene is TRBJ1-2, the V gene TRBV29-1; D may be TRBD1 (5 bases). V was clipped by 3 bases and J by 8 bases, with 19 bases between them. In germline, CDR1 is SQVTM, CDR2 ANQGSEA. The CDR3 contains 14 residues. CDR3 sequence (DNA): TGCAGCGTTGAGGCCGGGACTCGTTTTCAGGGCTACACCTTC. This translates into CSVEAGTRFQGYTF.

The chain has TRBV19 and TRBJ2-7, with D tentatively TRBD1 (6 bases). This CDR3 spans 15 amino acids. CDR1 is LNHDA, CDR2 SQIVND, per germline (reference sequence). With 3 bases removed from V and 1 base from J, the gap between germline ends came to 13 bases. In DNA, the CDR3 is TGTGCCAGTAGTATTTCTCGGACAGCATCCTACGAGCAGTACTTC. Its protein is CASSISRTASYEQYF.

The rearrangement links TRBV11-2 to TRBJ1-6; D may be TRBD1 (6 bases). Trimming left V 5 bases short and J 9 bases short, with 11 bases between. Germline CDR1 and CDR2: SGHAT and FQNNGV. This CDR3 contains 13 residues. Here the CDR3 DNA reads TGTGCCAGCAGCACTACAGGGATTTCACCCCTCCACTTT. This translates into CASSTTGISPLHF.

The CDR3 sequence is CASSVQGARPGSEQFF. The DNA for the CDR3 is TGTGCCAGCAGCGTACAGGGGGCTCGGCCTGGGTCTGAGCAGTTCTTC. The rearrangement uses TRBV5-4 and TRBJ2-1; 9 positions agree with TRBD1. Germline V gives CDR1 SGHNT, CDR2 YYREEE (reference sequence). The CDR3 is made up of 16 amino acids. V gave up 4 bases and J gave up 9 bases; unmatched junction bases: 14. Complete variable domain (other parts from reference TRBV5-4 and TRBJ2-1): ETGVTQSPTHLIKTRGQQVTLRCSSQSGHNTVSWYQQALGQGPQFIFQYYREEENGRGNFPPRFSGLQFPNYSSELNVNALELDDSALYLCASSVQGARPGSEQFFGPGTRLTVL.

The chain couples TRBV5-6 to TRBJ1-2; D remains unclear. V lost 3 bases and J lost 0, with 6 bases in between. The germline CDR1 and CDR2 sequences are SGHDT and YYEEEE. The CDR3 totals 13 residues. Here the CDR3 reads CASSYRANYGYTF. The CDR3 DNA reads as TGTGCCAGCAGCTATCGAGCTAACTATGGCTACACCTTC.

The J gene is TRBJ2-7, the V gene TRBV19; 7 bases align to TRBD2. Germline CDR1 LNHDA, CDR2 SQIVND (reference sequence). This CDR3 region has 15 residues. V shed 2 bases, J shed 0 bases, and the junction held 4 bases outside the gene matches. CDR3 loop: CASSIRGEASYEQYF. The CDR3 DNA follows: TGTGCCAGTAGTATACGGGGGGAAGCCTCCTACGAGCAGTACTTC.

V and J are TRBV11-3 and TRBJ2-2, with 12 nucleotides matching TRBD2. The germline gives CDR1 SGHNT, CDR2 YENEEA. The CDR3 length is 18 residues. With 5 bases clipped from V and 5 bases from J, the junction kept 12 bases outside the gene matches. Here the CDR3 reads CASSPLASGGVRTGELFF. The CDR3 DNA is TGTGCCAGCAGCCCCCTCGCTAGCGGGGGGGTAAGGACCGGGGAGCTGTTTTTT.

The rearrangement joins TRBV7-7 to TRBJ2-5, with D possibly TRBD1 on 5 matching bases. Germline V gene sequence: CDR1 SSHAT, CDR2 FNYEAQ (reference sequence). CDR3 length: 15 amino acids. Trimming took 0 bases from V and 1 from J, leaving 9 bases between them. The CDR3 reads CASSLAGVGQETQYF. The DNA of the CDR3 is TGTGCCAGCAGCTTAGCAGGGGTCGGCCAAGAGACCCAGTACTTC. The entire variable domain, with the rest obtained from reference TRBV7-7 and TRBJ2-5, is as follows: GAGVSQSPRYKVTKRGQDVTLRCDPISSHATLYWYQQALGQGPEFLTYFNYEAQPDKSGLPSDRFSAERPEGSISTLTIQRTEQRDSAMYRCASSLAGVGQETQYFGPGTRLLVL.

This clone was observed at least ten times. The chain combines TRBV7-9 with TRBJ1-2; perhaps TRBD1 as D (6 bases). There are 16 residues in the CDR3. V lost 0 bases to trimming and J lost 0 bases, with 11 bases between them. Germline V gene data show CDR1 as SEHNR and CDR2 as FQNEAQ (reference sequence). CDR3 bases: TGTGCCAGCAGCTTAGCGCACAGGGACCCTAACTATGGCTACACCTTC. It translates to CASSLAHRDPNYGYTF.

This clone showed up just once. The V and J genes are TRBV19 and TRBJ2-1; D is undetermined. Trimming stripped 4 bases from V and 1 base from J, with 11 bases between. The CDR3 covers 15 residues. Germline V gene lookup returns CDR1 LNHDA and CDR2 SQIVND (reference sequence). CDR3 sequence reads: CASSKLQSSYNEQFF. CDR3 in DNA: TGTGCCAGTAGTAAATTACAAAGTTCCTACAATGAGCAGTTCTTC.

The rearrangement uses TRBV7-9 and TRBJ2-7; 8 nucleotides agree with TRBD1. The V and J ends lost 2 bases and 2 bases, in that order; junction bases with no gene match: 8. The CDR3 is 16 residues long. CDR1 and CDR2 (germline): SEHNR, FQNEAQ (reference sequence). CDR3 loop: CASSLTEQGAAYEQYF. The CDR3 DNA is TGTGCCAGCAGCTTAACTGAGCAGGGGGCGGCCTACGAGCAGTACTTC.

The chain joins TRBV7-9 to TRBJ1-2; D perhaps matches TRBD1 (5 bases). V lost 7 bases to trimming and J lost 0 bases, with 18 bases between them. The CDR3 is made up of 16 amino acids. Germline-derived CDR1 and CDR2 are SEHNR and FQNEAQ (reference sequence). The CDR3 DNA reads TGTGCCAGCAACCTGAATTGGGGGGACCCTAACTATGGCTACACCTTC. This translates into CASNLNWGDPNYGYTF. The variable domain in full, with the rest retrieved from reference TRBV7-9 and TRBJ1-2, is DTGVSQNPRHKITKRGQNVTFRCDPISEHNRLYWYRQTLGQGPEFLTYFQNEAQLEKSRLLSDRFSAERPKGSFSTLEIQRTEQGDSAMYLCASNLNWGDPNYGYTFGSGTRLTVV.

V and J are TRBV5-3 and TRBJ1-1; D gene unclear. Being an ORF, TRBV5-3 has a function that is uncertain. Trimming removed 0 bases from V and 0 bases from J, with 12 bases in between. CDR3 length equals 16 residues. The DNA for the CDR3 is TGTGCCAGAAGCTTGGCTGGAGGGAATGTGAACACTGAAGCTTTCTTT. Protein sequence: CARSLAGGNVNTEAFF.

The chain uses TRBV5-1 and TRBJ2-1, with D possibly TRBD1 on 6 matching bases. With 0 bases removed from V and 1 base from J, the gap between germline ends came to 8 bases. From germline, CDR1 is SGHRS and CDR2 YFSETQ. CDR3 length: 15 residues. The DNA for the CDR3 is TGCGCCAGCAGCTTGGAAGGGGGATCCTACAATGAGCAGTTCTTC. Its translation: CASSLEGGSYNEQFF.

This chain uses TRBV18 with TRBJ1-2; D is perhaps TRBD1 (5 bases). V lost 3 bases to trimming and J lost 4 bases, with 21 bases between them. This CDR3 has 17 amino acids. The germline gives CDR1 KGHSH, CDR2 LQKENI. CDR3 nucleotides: TGTGCCAGCTCACCGGTCGACAGTCCCCGGGTTGTCTATGGCTACACCTTC. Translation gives CASSPVDSPRVVYGYTF.

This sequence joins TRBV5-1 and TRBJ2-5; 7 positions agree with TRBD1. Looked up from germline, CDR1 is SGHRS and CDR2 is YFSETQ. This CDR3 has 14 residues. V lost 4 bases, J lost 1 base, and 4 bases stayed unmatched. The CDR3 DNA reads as TGCGCCAGCAGCCCGGGACAGCTCCAAGAGACCCAGTACTTC. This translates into CASSPGQLQETQYF.

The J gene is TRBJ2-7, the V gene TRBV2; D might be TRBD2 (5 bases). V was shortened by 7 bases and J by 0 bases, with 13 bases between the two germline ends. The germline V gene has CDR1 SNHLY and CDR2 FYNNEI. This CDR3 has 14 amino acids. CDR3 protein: CASMLGRGSYEQYF. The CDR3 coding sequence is TGTGCCAGCATGCTGGGCCGGGGCTCCTACGAGCAGTACTTC. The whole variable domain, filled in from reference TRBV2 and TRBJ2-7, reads EPEVTQTPSHQVTQMGQEVILRCVPISNHLYFYWYRQILGQKVEFLVSFYNNEISEKSEIFDDQFSVERPDGSNFTLKIRSTKLEDSAMYFCASMLGRGSYEQYFGPGTRLTVT.